This T cell receptor beta chain was captured by sequencing in a study of T cell repertoires in cytomegalovirus infection. Background on the study: Both a matching HLA type and CMV infection were indicated by public TCR beta signatures.

This clonotype has only a few counts. Its antigen remains unknown. This CDR3 region has 13 residues. Between the trimmed V and J ends, which lost 3 bases and 7 bases, there was a span of 12 bases. The V gene's germline CDR1 is SGHAT and CDR2 FQNNGV. TCRdb processed the reads anew with MiXCR; each CDR3 protein has one entry. The repertoire has roughly 730,000 distinct CDR3 sequences, about 33% of them found once; the top ten carry over 15%. The rearrangement joins TRBV11-2 to TRBJ1-2; D is possibly TRBD1 (5 bases). Source: cultured PBMCs, taken from culture after CMV antigen stimulation. The source of this sequence is a human donor in good health (CMV status not recorded). Some clones in this sample may be carry-over from other donors' samples. CDR3 amino acids: CASSFGATIGYTF. CDR3 sequence (DNA): TGTGCCAGCAGCTTCGGGGCCACTATTGGCTACACCTTC.